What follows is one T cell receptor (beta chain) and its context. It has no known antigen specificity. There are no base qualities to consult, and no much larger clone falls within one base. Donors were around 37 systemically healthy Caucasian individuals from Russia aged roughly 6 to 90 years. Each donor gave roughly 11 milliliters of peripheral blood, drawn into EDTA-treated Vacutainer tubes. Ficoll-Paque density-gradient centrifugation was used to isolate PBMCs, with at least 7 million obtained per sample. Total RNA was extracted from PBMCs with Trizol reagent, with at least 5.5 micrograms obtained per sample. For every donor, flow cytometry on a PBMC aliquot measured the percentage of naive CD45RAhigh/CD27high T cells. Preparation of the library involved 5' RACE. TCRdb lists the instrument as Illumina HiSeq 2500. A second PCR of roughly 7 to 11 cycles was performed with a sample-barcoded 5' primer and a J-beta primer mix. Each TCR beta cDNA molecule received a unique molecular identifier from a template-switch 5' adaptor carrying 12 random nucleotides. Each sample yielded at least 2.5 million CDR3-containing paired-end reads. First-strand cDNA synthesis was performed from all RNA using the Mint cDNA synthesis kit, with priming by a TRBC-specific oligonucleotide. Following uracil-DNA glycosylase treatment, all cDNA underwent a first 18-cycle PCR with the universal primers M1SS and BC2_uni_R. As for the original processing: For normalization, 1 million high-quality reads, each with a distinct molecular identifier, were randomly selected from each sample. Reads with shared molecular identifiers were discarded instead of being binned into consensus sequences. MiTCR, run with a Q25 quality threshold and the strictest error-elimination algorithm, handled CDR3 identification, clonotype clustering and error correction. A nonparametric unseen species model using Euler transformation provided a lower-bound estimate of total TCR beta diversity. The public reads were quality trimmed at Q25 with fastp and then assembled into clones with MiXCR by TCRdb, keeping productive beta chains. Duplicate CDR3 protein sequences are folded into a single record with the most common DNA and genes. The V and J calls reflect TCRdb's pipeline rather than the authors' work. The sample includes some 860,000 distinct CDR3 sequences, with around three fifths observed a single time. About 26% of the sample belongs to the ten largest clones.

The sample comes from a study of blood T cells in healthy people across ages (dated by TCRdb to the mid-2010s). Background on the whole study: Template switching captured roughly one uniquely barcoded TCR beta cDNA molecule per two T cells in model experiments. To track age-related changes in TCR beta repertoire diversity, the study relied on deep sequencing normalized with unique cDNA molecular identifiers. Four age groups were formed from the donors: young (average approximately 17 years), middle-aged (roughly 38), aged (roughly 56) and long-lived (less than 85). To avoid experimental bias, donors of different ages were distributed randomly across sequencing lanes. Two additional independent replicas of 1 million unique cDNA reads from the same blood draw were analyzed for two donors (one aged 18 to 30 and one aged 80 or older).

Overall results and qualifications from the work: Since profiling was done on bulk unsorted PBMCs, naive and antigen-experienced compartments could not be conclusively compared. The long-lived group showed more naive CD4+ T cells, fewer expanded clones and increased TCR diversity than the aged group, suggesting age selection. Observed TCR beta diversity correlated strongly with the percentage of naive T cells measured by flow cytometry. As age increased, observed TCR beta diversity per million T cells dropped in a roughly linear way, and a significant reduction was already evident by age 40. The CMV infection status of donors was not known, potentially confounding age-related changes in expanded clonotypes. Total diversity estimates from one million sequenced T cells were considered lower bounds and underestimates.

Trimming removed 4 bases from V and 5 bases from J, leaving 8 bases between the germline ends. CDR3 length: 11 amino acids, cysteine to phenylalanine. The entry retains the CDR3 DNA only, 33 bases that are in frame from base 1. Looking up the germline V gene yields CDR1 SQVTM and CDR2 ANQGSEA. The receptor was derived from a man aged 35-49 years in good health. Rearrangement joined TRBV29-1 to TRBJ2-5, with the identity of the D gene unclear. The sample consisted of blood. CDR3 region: CSVGGRETQYF. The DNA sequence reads TGCAGCGTTGGCGGCCGGGAGACCCAGTACTTC.